This T cell receptor (beta chain) appears in the sequencing data of a study of cytotoxic CD8 clonotypes in ibrutinib-treated CLL. In the study overall: The patients comprised about a dozen relapsed/refractory and roughly 15 treatment-naive cases, roughly 18 IGHV unmutated.

Whole-study findings and limits: In sustained-remission versus progressing patients, sampling times differed.

This clone was seen more than once but under ten times. Its cognate antigen is unknown. Sequenced by immunoSEQ multiplex PCR; TCRdb stores in-frame clones only, minus some. The sample comprises approximately 350,000 clones, roughly 70% of which are singletons, and around 6.5% rests with the top ten. CDR3 size: 16 residues. Germline V gene lookup returns CDR1 ENHRY and CDR2 SYGVKD. Trimming cost V 2 bases and J 3 bases; bases outside gene matches: 6. Sequencing was performed on PBMCs, taken after 36 months of ibrutinib treatment. The V call is TRBV10-3, the J call TRBJ2-2, with TRBD1 matching 7 bases. This sequence originates from a human donor with chronic lymphocytic leukemia. CDR3 region: CAISESLTGHTGELFF. CDR3 sequence (DNA): TGTGCCATCAGTGAGAGCTTGACAGGGCACACCGGGGAGCTGTTTTTT.